This passage covers 11 T cell receptor beta chains from one sample sequenced in a study of Tregs in tolerant kidney transplant recipients. Data came from immunoSEQ multiplex PCR; TCRdb stores just in-frame clones and leaves some out. This listing includes 30,000 to 35,000 clones. Sequences were derived from CD8+ T cells from blood, sampled before the transplant. These receptors all stem from a human donor who received a combined kidney and bone marrow transplant.

As to this clone: The read gets to within 3 residues of the CDR3 end, and the germline J gene fills in the rest. The chain has TRBV2 and TRBJ2-1; weak D call: TRBD1 (6 bases). Trimming stripped 5 bases from V and 3 bases from J, with 11 bases between. CDR3 length: 14 amino acids. Germline CDR1 and CDR2: SNHLY and FYNNEI. The CDR3 DNA, read in part, is TGTGCCAGCAGTTCCGGGACATACTACAATGAG. It codes for CASSSGTYYNE. The whole CDR3 sequence reads CASSSGTYYNEQFF.

As regards this clone: The read terminates 3 residues before the CDR3 end, so the remaining end is supplied by the germline J gene. This chain connects TRBV5-4 to TRBJ2-3, with 7 bases matching TRBD2. CDR3 length: 16 residues. J was trimmed by 6 bases and V by 0 bases; bases with no gene match: 10. The germline gives CDR1 SGHNT, CDR2 YYREEE (reference sequence). The DNA read from the CDR3 is TGTGCCAGCAGCTTGGGGGACTACCACCCCCTGGATACG. It yields the protein CASSLGDYHPLDT. The CDR3, in full, reads CASSLGDYHPLDTQYF.

Points on this clone: From the germline J gene comes the end of the CDR3, since the read stops 3 residues before it. This chain links TRBV2 with TRBJ2-7, with D possibly matching TRBD1 (7 bases). The germline V gene encodes CDR1 SNHLY and CDR2 FYNNEI. This CDR3 region has 15 residues. Trimming cost V 1 base and J 1 base, with 11 bases left between them. This CDR3 is CASSEGAGGSYEQYF. Partial CDR3 DNA: TGTGCCAGCAGTGAAGGGGCAGGGGGGTCCTACGAG.

A remark on this clone: The read comes to an end 3 residues before the CDR3 does, leaving the germline J gene to fill in the end. V gene TRBV6-1 combines with J gene TRBJ2-1, with 8 bases that match TRBD1. Losses at the gene ends were 3 bases for V and 8 bases for J; bases not matched to a gene: 9. Germline V lookup: CDR1 MNHNS, CDR2 SASEGT. The CDR3 is 15 amino acids. CDR3 DNA (partial): TGTGCCAGCAGTGAGGTGGACAGGGCACCCGATGAG. It encodes CASSEVDRAPDE. The whole CDR3 is CASSEVDRAPDEQFF.

A remark on this clone: The CDR3 end is not reached by the read, which stops 3 residues before it; the germline J gene fills it in. The chain has TRBV19 and TRBJ2-5, with TRBD1 identical over 11 bases. Germline assignment: CDR1 LNHDA and CDR2 SQIVND (reference sequence). The CDR3 spans 15 residues. V shed 5 bases and J 5 bases; nucleotides not matched to a gene: 7. CDR3 loop: CASSLRTGGQETQYF. CDR3 bases read: TGTGCCAGTAGTCTCCGGACAGGGGGCCAGGAGACC.

As to this clone: The missing CDR3 end, 3 residues past where the read stops, is filled in from the germline J gene. V and J are TRBV10-1 and TRBJ2-3, with TRBD1 matching over 7 bases. With 7 bases clipped from V and 3 bases from J, the junction kept 4 bases outside the gene matches. CDR3 length equals 13 residues. Per the germline V gene, CDR1 is WNHNN and CDR2 is SYGVQD (reference sequence). CDR3 DNA, as far as it was read: TGCGCCAGCACCAGGACAGGAACAGATACG. Residues: CASTRTGTDT. The full CDR3 sequence reads CASTRTGTDTQYF.

Concerning this clone itself: The CDR3 extends 3 residues past the end of the read, so its final part is completed from the germline J gene. V is TRBV19 and J is TRBJ2-7, with D possibly TRBD2 on 6 matching bases. Germline CDR1 and CDR2: LNHDA and SQIVND (reference sequence). V shed 5 bases and J shed 5 bases, with 10 bases lying between them. The CDR3 is made up of 12 amino acids. The CDR3: CASSPWGDEQYF. CDR3 DNA, as far as it was read: TGTGCCAGTAGTCCATGGGGGGACGAG.

Concerning this clone itself: The CDR3 extends 3 residues past the end of the read, so its final part is completed from the germline J gene. The chain uses TRBV7-2 and TRBJ2-7; 13 nucleotides line up with TRBD2. Germline values: CDR1 SGHTA, CDR2 FQGNSA. J gave up 2 bases and V 5 bases, and 3 bases lay outside the gene matches. The CDR3 totals 15 residues. CDR3 region: CASSTTSGGAYEQYF. The CDR3 DNA, read in part, is TGTGCCAGCAGCACTACTAGCGGGGGGGCCTACGAG.

As concerns this clone: The read stops 3 residues short of the end of the CDR3; the missing end is completed from the germline J gene. J is TRBJ2-5 and V is TRBV28; a possible D gene is TRBD1 (5 bases). CDR1 is MDHEN and CDR2 is SYDVKM in the germline V gene. V dropped 7 bases and J dropped 5 bases, with 17 bases sitting between them. The CDR3 spans 14 residues. The part of the CDR3 DNA that was read is TGTGCCAGCAAGACTGGCTCAGGGAAGGAGACC. Encoded protein: CASKTGSGKET. The entire CDR3 reads CASKTGSGKETQYF.

Of note for this clone: The CDR3 end is not reached by the read, which stops 3 residues before it; the germline J gene fills it in. The rearrangement uses TRBV7-6 and TRBJ2-2; TRBD2 is a possible D gene (7 bases). Per germline, CDR1 SGHVS and CDR2 FNYEAQ. This CDR3 spans 13 amino acids. Trimming pared 4 bases from V and 10 bases from J, leaving 13 bases between. The sequenced CDR3 bases are TGTGCCAGCAGCTGGGGGGGGCGTCAGGAG. Translating it yields CASSWGGRQE. The complete CDR3 protein is CASSWGGRQELFF.

With respect to this clone: The missing CDR3 end, 3 residues past where the read stops, is filled in from the germline J gene. J is TRBJ1-1 and V is TRBV30; TRBD1 is a possible D gene (6 bases). The V gene's germline CDR1 is GTSNPN and CDR2 SVGIG (reference sequence). The CDR3 runs 12 residues. The CDR3: CAWSGEAGEAFF. The sequenced part of the CDR3 DNA is TGTGCCTGGAGTGGAGAAGCAGGGGAG.